A single sample gave rise to the 6 T cell receptor beta chains below, sequenced in a study of T cell changes during pregnancy in multiple sclerosis. Measured with immunoSEQ multiplex PCR; TCRdb has only the in-frame clones, and not every one. The sample shows around 95,000 clones, around 93% of them seen only once. The input for sequencing was peripheral blood, taken after pregnancy. These receptors came from a female donor with multiple sclerosis, enrolled in a pregnancy study.

V and J are TRBV6-4 and TRBJ1-5; 7 positions match TRBD1. The CDR3 totals 19 residues. Per the germline V gene, CDR1 is MRHNA and CDR2 is SNTAGT. The V gene end was trimmed by 1 base and the J gene end by 3 bases; junction bases not matched to a gene: 15. The CDR3 DNA sequence: TGTGCCAGCAGTGACTTAAAAGTTTTAGGACAGGAGTACAATCAGCCCCAGCATTTT. Translating gives CASSDLKVLGQEYNQPQHF.

V and J are TRBV2 and TRBJ2-3; 12 bases match TRBD2. V shed 5 bases and J 1 base; nucleotides not matched to a gene: 1. Germline CDR1 reads SNHLY; CDR2 reads FYNNEI. CDR3 length: 15 residues. The CDR3 nucleotides read TGTGCCAGCAGTAGACTAGCGGGGGGCACAGATACGCAGTATTTT. This sequence encodes CASSRLAGGTDTQYF.

The chain recombines TRBV4-2 with TRBJ2-7; 10 positions agree with TRBD1. The CDR3 consists of 17 residues. V shed 2 bases, J shed 3 bases, and the junction held 10 bases outside the gene matches. Germline assignment: CDR1 LGHNA and CDR2 YNFKEQ. The CDR3 bases are TGTGCCAGCAGCCAATCCCCGACAGGGGGCGCGGGCTACGAGCAGTACTTC. As protein: CASSQSPTGGAGYEQYF.

The chain links TRBV4-1 to TRBJ2-2, with 8 bases lining up with TRBD1. The CDR3 extends over 15 amino acids. Germline V gene lookup returns CDR1 MGHRA and CDR2 YSYEKL. The ends lost 0 bases at V and 5 bases at J; junction bases unmatched: 2. DNA for the CDR3: TGCGCCAGCAGCCAAGACAGGGGGCGTACCGGGGAGCTGTTTTTT. This translates into CASSQDRGRTGELFF.

V usage is TRBV28 and J usage is TRBJ2-7, with TRBD2 matching 11 bases. From germline, CDR1 is MDHEN and CDR2 SYDVKM. Trimming removed 7 bases from V and 4 bases from J; junction bases left unmatched: 6. CDR3 size: 14 residues. The CDR3: CASKRTSGLYEQYF. In DNA form, the CDR3 reads TGTGCCAGCAAGAGGACTAGCGGGCTTTACGAGCAGTACTTC.

The chain uses TRBV13 and TRBJ2-7, with 12 bases lining up with TRBD1. The CDR3 sequence is 17 residues long. Germline V CDR1 and CDR2: PRHDT, FYEKMQ (reference sequence). Trimming cost V 0 bases and J 5 bases; bases outside gene matches: 8. As DNA, the CDR3 is TGTGCCAGCAGCTTAGGCCCCGGGACAGGGGGCTACGACGAGCAGTACTTC. Its protein is CASSLGPGTGGYDEQYF.